The source of this T cell receptor beta chain is a study of shared clonotypes between healthy human individuals. The protocol was immunoSEQ multiplex PCR, while the TCRdb copy is restricted to in-frame clones and leaves out a portion. The sample has approximately 2.5 million clones; more than 80% are singletons. The CDR3 has 16 residues. CDR1 is SGDLS and CDR2 is YYNGEE in the germline V gene. Trimming stripped 4 bases from V and 5 bases from J, with 20 bases between. Sequencing was carried out using naive CD4+ T cells sorted from blood. Subset noted: CD45RA+ positively selected. The chain carries TRBV9 and TRBJ2-3; D perhaps matches TRBD1 (6 bases). This sequence originates from a man aged 18 to 35 in good health. For the CDR3, the DNA is TGTGCCAGCAGCAAAGACAGGTCCCTAAGGGGAGATACGCAGTATTTT. Translation gives CASSKDRSLRGDTQYF.